A selection of T cell receptor beta chains follows, all from one sample in a study of T cell responses to AZD1222 COVID-19 vaccine. Sequencing used immunoSEQ multiplex PCR; TCRdb keeps in-frame clones, though not all of them. Counted here are roughly 120,000 clones, over 80% occurring once; the ten biggest clones make up around 7%. The sequencing used peripheral blood, collected on day 0 of AZD1222 vaccination. Every receptor here comes from an adult in good health. Both conserved end residues are part of each CDR3. D genes are given only for firm matches.

CASSSGWGGETQYF	TRBV7-9	NA
CASSSVQGSTEAFF	TRBV5-4	TRBD1
CVAHRDGTDTQYF	TRBV2	NA
CSAGNYGYTF	TRBV20-1	NA
CASRPDYGYTF	TRBV2	NA
CASSLSSPRGAEAFF	TRBV5-1	NA
CASSEMVWMNTEAFF	TRBV2	NA
CASSFLGQKETQYF	TRBV9	NA
CATSRRKGGSDTGELFF	TRBV15	TRBD1
CASSQVIRGGVDTQYF	TRBV4-2	TRBD2
CASSFQGSSEAFF	TRBV12-3/TRBV12-4	NA
CASSLDFWGVNGYTF	TRBV11-2	NA
CASSHPRGGRWTTGELFF	TRBV4-1	TRBD2